This TCR beta chain was found in a study of T cell changes during pregnancy in multiple sclerosis. CDR1 is MNHEY and CDR2 is SVGAGI in the germline V gene. Germline trimming cut 3 bases from V and 5 bases from J; bases unmatched to any gene: 5. CDR3 length equals 16 residues. Repertoires were generated with immunoSEQ multiplex PCR, while TCRdb's copy carries only in-frame clones and drops some. The sample records some 47,000 clones, 70% to 90% being singletons. The clonotype comes from a female donor in good health, enrolled as a control in a pregnancy study. The rearrangement links TRBV6-5 to TRBJ2-2, with TRBD1 identical over 11 bases. The material was CD8+ T cells from peripheral blood mononuclear cells, obtained after pregnancy. The chain's CDR3 is CASSYSGTGGTGELFF. In DNA form, the CDR3 reads TGTGCCAGCAGTTATTCCGGGACAGGGGGGACCGGGGAGCTGTTTTTT.